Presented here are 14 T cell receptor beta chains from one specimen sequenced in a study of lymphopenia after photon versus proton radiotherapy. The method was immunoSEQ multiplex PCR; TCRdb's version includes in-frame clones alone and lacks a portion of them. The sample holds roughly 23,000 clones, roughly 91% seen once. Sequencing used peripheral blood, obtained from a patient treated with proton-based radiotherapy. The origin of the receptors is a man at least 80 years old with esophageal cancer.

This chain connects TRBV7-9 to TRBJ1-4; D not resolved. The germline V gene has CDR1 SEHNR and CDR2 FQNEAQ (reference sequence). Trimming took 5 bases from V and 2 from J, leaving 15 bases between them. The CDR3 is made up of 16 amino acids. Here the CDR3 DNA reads TGTGCCAGCAGCCGCAACCAAGGACCGACTAATGAAAAACTGTTTTTT. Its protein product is CASSRNQGPTNEKLFF.

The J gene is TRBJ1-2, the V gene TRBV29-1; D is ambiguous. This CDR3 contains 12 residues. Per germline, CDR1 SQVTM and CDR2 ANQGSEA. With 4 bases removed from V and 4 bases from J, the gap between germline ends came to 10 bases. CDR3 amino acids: CSVGVQIYGYTF. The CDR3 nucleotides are TGCAGCGTTGGGGTGCAGATCTATGGCTACACCTTC. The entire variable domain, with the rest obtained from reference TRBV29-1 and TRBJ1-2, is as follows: SAVISQKPSRDICQRGTSLTIQCQVDSQVTMMFWYRQQPGQSLTLIATANQGSEATYESGFVIDKFPISRPNLTFSTLTVSNMSPEDSSIYLCSVGVQIYGYTFGSGTRLTVV.

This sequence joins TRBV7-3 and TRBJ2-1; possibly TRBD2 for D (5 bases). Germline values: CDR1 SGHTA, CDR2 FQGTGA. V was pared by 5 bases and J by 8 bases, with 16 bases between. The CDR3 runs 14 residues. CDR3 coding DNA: TGTGCCAGCAGCCCGGGGAGTTCCCACCATGAGCAGTTCTTC. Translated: CASSPGSSHHEQFF.

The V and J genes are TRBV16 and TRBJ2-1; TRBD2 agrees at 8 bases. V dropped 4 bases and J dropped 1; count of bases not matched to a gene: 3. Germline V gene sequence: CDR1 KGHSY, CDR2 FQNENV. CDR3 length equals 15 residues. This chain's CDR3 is CASSPLAGSYNEQFF. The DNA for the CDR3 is TGTGCCAGCAGCCCCTTAGCGGGATCCTACAATGAGCAGTTCTTC.

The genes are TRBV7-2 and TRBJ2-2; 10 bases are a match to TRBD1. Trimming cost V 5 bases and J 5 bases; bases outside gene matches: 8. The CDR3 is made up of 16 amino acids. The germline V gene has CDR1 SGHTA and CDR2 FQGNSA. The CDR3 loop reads CASSKDRGASTGELFF. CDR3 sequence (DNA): TGTGCCAGCAGCAAGGACAGGGGGGCTTCTACCGGGGAGCTGTTTTTT.

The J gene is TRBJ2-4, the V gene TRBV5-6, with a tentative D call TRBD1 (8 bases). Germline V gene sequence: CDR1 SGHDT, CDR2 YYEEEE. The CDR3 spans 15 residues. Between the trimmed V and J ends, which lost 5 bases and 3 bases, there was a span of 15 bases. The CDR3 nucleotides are TGTGCCAGCAGAAAAACAGGGGGGGACAAAAACATTCAGTACTTC. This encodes CASRKTGGDKNIQYF.

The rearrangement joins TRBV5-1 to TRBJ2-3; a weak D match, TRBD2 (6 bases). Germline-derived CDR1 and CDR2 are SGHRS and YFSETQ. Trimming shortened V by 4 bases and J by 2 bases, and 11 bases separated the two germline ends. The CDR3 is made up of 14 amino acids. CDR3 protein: CASSGGKYTDTQYF. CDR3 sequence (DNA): TGCGCCAGCAGCGGAGGGAAGTACACAGATACGCAGTATTTT.

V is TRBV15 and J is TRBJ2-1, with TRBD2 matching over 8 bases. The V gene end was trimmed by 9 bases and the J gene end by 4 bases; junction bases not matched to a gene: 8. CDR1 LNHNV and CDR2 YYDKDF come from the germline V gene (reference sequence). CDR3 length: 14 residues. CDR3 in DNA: TGTGCCACTTCACTAGCGGTGGGGTACAATGAGCAGTTCTTC. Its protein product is CATSLAVGYNEQFF.

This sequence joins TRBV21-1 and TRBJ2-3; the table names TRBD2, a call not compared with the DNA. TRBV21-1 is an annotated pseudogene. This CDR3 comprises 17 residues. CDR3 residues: CASSKQVGGPCTDTQYF. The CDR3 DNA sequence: TGTGCCAGCAGCAAACAAGTGGGAGGGCCATGCACAGATACGCAGTATTTT.

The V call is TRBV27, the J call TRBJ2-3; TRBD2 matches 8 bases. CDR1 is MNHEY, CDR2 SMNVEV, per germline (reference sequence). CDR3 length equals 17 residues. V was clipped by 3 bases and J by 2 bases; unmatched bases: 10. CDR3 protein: CASSFSVPGLVTDTQYF. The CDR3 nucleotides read TGTGCCAGCAGTTTCTCCGTGCCGGGACTAGTCACAGATACGCAGTATTTT.

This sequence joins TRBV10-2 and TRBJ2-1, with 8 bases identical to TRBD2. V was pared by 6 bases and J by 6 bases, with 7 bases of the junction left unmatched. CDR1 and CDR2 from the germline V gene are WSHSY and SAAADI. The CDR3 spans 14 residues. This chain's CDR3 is CASSPGTRSNEQFF. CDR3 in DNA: TGCGCCAGCAGCCCCGGGACTAGGAGCAATGAGCAGTTCTTC.

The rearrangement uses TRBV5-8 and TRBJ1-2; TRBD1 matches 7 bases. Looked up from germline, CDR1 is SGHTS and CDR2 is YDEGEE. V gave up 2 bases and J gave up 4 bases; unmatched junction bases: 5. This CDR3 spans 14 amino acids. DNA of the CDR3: TGTGCCAGCAGCTTTCACACAGGGGCCTATGGCTACACCTTC. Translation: CASSFHTGAYGYTF. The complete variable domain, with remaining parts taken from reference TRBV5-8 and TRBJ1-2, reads EAGVTQSPTHLIKTRGQQATLRCSPISGHTSVYWYQQALGLGLQFLLWYDEGEERNRGNFPPRFSGRQFPNYSSELNVNALELEDSALYLCASSFHTGAYGYTFGSGTRLTVV.

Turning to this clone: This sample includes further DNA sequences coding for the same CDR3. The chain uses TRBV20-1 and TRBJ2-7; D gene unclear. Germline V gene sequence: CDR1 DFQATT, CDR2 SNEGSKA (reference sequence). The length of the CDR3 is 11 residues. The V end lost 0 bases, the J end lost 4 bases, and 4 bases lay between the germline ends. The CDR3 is CSARDSYEQYF. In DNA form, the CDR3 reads TGCAGTGCTAGAGACAGTTACGAGCAGTACTTC.

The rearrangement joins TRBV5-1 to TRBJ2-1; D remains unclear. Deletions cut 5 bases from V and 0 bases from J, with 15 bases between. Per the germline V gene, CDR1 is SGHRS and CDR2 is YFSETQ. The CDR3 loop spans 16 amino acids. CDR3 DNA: TGCGCCAGCAGTCCCGCCCCATCCGGCTCCTACAATGAGCAGTTCTTC. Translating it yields CASSPAPSGSYNEQFF.